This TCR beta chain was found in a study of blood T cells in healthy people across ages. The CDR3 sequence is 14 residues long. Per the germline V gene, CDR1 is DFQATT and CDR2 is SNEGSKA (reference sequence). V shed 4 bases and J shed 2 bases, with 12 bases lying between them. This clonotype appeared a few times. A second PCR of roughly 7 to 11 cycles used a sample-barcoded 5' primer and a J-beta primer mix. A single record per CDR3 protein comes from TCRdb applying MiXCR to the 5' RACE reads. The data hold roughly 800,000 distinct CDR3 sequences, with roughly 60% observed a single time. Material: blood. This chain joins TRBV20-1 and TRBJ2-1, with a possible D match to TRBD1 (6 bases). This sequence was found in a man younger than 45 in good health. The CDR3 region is CSANPQGPYNEQFF. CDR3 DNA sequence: TGCAGTGCTAACCCACAGGGTCCCTACAATGAGCAGTTCTTC.